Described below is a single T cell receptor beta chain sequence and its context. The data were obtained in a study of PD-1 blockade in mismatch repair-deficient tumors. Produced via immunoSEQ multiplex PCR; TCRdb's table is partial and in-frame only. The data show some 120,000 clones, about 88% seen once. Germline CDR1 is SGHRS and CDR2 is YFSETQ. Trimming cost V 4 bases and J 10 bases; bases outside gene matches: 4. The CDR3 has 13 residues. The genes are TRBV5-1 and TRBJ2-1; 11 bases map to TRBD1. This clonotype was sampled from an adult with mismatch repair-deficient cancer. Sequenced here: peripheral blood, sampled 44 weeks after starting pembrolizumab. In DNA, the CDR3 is TGCGCCAGCAGCAGGGGACAGGGGGGGGAGCAGTTCTTC. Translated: CASSRGQGGEQFF.